These 8 T cell receptor beta chains came from one sample sequenced in a study of technical replicates of blood from a few donors. TCRdb's table, derived via immunoSEQ multiplex PCR, lists solely in-frame clones and lacks some. The data hold 70,000 to 95,000 clones, with about nine tenths observed a single time. The specimen was T cells isolated from PBMCs. The receptor source for this set is a human donor in good health. Some clones in this sample may be carry-over from other donors' samples.

V and J are TRBV19 and TRBJ2-7; 13 bases are shared with TRBD2. Germline lookup yields CDR1 LNHDA and CDR2 SQIVND (reference sequence). CDR3 length equals 18 residues. J lost 3 bases, V lost 4 bases, and 12 bases had no gene match. Here the CDR3 reads CASSTYSGLAGVIYEQYF. CDR3 nucleotide sequence: TGTGCCAGTAGTACCTACTCTGGACTAGCGGGAGTAATCTACGAGCAGTACTTC.

The chain uses TRBV7-8 and TRBJ2-1, with TRBD2 matching 7 bases. The CDR3 has 14 residues. The V and J ends lost 5 bases and 4 bases, in that order; junction bases with no gene match: 5. Germline-derived CDR1 and CDR2 are SGHVS and FQNEAQ. This CDR3 is CASSTRDYYNEQFF. The CDR3 DNA is TGTGCCAGCAGCACGCGGGACTATTACAATGAGCAGTTCTTC.

The gene calls are TRBV21-1 and TRBJ2-7; the table's TRBD1 call for D was not verified on the DNA. TRBV21-1 is labeled a pseudogene. This CDR3 has 15 residues. CDR3 nucleotides: TGTGCCAGCAGCGTGATCCGGACAGGGGTCTACGAGCAGTACTTC. It yields the protein CASSVIRTGVYEQYF.

The V call is TRBV11-2, the J call TRBJ2-2; D is perhaps TRBD1 (5 bases). CDR1 is SGHAT and CDR2 is FQNNGV in the germline V gene. This CDR3 is 16 amino acids long. V dropped 6 bases and J dropped 7 bases, with 21 bases sitting between them. CDR3 nucleotides: TGTGCCAGCAGACAATTACAGCAGGGAAGGATCGGGGAGCTGTTTTTT. Protein product: CASRQLQQGRIGELFF.

V gene TRBV4-1 combines with J gene TRBJ2-2, with D hard to call. V shed 2 bases and J shed 1 base, with 8 bases lying between them. This CDR3 region has 15 residues. Germline lookup yields CDR1 MGHRA and CDR2 YSYEKL. The CDR3 sequence: CASSQPALNTGELFF. CDR3 coding DNA: TGCGCCAGCAGCCAACCAGCGTTGAACACCGGGGAGCTGTTTTTT.

The chain links TRBV6-1 to TRBJ2-6; D uncertain. The V end was cut by 3 bases, the J end by 1 base, with 4 bases between. Germline-derived CDR1 and CDR2 are MNHNS and SASEGT. There are 14 residues in the CDR3. In nucleotides, the CDR3 is TGTGCCAGCAGTGATATATCTGGGGCCAACGTCCTGACTTTC. The encoded protein is CASSDISGANVLTF.

The chain employs TRBV7-9 and TRBJ2-7; D is unresolved. The CDR3 is 11 amino acids. V lost 5 bases and J 3 bases, leaving 5 bases between the germline ends. The germline gives CDR1 SEHNR, CDR2 FQNEAQ (reference sequence). CDR3 in DNA: TGTGCCAGCAGCCGCGACTACGAGCAGTACTTC. It yields the protein CASSRDYEQYF.

V usage is TRBV28 and J usage is TRBJ2-7; D might be TRBD1 (5 bases). CDR3 length: 13 residues. The V gene's germline CDR1 is MDHEN and CDR2 SYDVKM. The germline V and J ends were trimmed by 6 bases and 2 bases, with 11 bases remaining between them. The CDR3 bases are TGTGCCAGCAGCTGGGGCAGGGCCTACGAGCAGTACTTC. Translated: CASSWGRAYEQYF.